Following are 31 T cell receptor beta chains from one sample sequenced in a study of blood T cell repertoires in COVID-19 (TCRdb year 2020). Library preparation employed the immunoSEQ multiplex PCR assay. TCRdb holds this immuneACCESS table with in-frame rearrangements only. Some clones are missing; in checked studies, unresolved V genes explain under half, and the rest has no known cause. The sample table contains about 160,000 clones; only one count was recorded for approximately 81% of them. The ten largest make up 1% to 1.2% of the sample. The specimen was peripheral blood. These receptors were taken from a man in his forties with acute or convalescent COVID-19.

The V gene is TRBV9, the J gene TRBJ1-1; D remains ambiguous. Trimming left V 0 bases short and J 8 bases short, with 14 bases between. The CDR3 covers 14 residues. Germline values: CDR1 SGDLS, CDR2 YYNGEE. The CDR3 coding sequence is TGTGCCAGCAGCGTAGAAATGGGAGGAGCAGAAGCTTTCTTT. Translating gives CASSVEMGGAEAFF.

The V gene is TRBV4-3, the J gene TRBJ1-2, with TRBD1 matching over 9 bases. This CDR3 region has 15 residues. Trimming cost V 4 bases and J 2 bases; bases outside gene matches: 5. Looked up from germline, CDR1 is LGHNA and CDR2 is YSLEER. The CDR3 sequence is CASSPSGTGNYGYTF. In DNA, the CDR3 is TGCGCCAGCAGCCCCTCCGGGACAGGGAACTATGGCTACACCTTC.

The rearrangement links TRBV2 to TRBJ1-6; 10 nucleotides line up with TRBD1. CDR1 and CDR2 (germline): SNHLY, FYNNEI. With V trimmed by 6 bases and J by 7 bases, 6 bases remained unmatched. This CDR3 has 15 amino acids. CDR3 sequence: CASRATGQGNSPLHF. In DNA, the CDR3 is TGTGCCAGCAGGGCAACGGGACAGGGGAATTCACCCCTCCACTTT.

This sequence joins TRBV19 and TRBJ1-2, with D tentatively TRBD1 (6 bases). V was cut by 3 bases and J by 4 bases, with 12 bases left in between. The germline V gene encodes CDR1 LNHDA and CDR2 SQIVND (reference sequence). The CDR3 has 14 amino acids. CDR3 protein: CASSMAGAGYGYTF. The CDR3 region has the DNA TGTGCCAGTAGTATGGCAGGGGCGGGCTATGGCTACACCTTC.

This clone appeared a few times. The chain links TRBV5-5 to TRBJ1-2, with TRBD1 as a possible D gene (6 bases). V was trimmed by 5 bases and J by 4 bases, leaving 21 bases between them. Germline CDR1 is SGHKS and CDR2 is YYEKEE (reference sequence). The CDR3 is 16 residues long. The CDR3 nucleotides are TGTGCCAGCAGAGCTAGTAAGGACAGCAAATTCTATGGCTACACCTTC. It specifies CASRASKDSKFYGYTF.

The V call is TRBV6-5, the J call TRBJ1-1; D remains ambiguous. Trimming removed 6 bases at V and 0 bases at J, with 14 bases between. The V gene's germline CDR1 is MNHEY and CDR2 SVGAGI. CDR3 length equals 15 residues. The CDR3 nucleotides read TGTGCCAGCAGGGACCGGGGAGCAGTGAACACTGAAGCTTTCTTT. Translated, it gives CASRDRGAVNTEAFF.

The genes are TRBV18 and TRBJ2-3; no clear D. CDR1 KGHSH and CDR2 LQKENI come from the germline V gene. V shed 3 bases and J shed 0 bases, with 7 bases lying between them. The CDR3 is 14 amino acids. The CDR3 spells CASSPELSTDTQYF. CDR3 DNA sequence: TGTGCCAGCTCACCCGAACTTAGCACAGATACGCAGTATTTT.

V usage is TRBV30 and J usage is TRBJ1-2; no clear D. The CDR3 length is 14 residues. Germline V CDR1 and CDR2: GTSNPN, SVGIG (reference sequence). Trimming stripped 4 bases from V and 2 bases from J, with 14 bases between. The CDR3 nucleotides are TGTGCCTGGACCCCAGACTGGAGAAACTATGGCTACACCTTC. Amino acid sequence: CAWTPDWRNYGYTF. Filled out from reference TRBV30 and TRBJ1-2, the complete variable domain reads SQTIHQWPATLVQPVGSPLSLECTVEGTSNPNLYWYRQAAGRGLQLLFYSVGIGQISSEVPQNLSASRPQDRQFILSSKKLLLSDSGFYLCAWTPDWRNYGYTFGSGTRLTVV.

The V and J genes are TRBV7-8 and TRBJ1-5, with 8 bases lining up with TRBD1. V lost 1 base to trimming and J lost 2 bases; unmatched junction nucleotides: 7. The CDR3 loop spans 17 amino acids. CDR1 and CDR2 from the germline V gene are SGHVS and FQNEAQ. The CDR3 loop is CASSLVGDRRGNQPQHF. The CDR3 DNA is TGTGCCAGCAGCTTAGTAGGGGACAGGAGGGGCAATCAGCCCCAGCATTTT.

The chain has TRBV11-2 and TRBJ2-7, with D possibly TRBD2 on 6 matching bases. The CDR3 has 14 amino acids. V lost 5 bases, J lost 2 bases, and 13 bases lay in between. Germline assignment: CDR1 SGHAT and CDR2 FQNNGV. The CDR3 here is CASSRGLTTYEQYF. The CDR3 nucleotides are TGTGCCAGCAGCCGAGGACTAACCACCTACGAGCAGTACTTC. Full variable domain (remainder filled in from reference TRBV11-2 and TRBJ2-7): EAGVAQSPRYKIIEKRQSVAFWCNPISGHATLYWYQQILGQGPKLLIQFQNNGVVDDSQLPKDRFSAERLKGVDSTLKIQPAKLEDSAVYLCASSRGLTTYEQYFGPGTRLTVT.

The V call is TRBV29-1, the J call TRBJ1-4; D might be TRBD1 (5 bases). Per the germline V gene, CDR1 is SQVTM and CDR2 is ANQGSEA. Trimming took 5 bases from V and 7 from J, leaving 14 bases between them. This CDR3 region has 13 residues. The CDR3 is CSVSGTAGEKLFF. The CDR3 nucleotides read TGCAGCGTTAGCGGGACCGCGGGTGAAAAACTGTTTTTT.

V gene TRBV29-1 combines with J gene TRBJ2-1; D is unclear. V lost 4 bases, J lost 2 bases, and 3 bases lay in between. From germline, CDR1 is SQVTM and CDR2 ANQGSEA. CDR3 size: 11 residues. The CDR3 is CSVGPYNEQFF. The CDR3 nucleotides read TGCAGCGTTGGGCCCTACAATGAGCAGTTCTTC.

V is TRBV25-1 and J is TRBJ2-7, with 7 bases lining up with TRBD1. V gave up 3 bases and J gave up 2 bases; unmatched junction bases: 7. This CDR3 spans 15 amino acids. Germline V gives CDR1 MGHDK, CDR2 SYGVNS. The DNA of the CDR3 is TGTGCCAGCAGTGATCCACGGACAGGAGCCTACGAGCAGTACTTC. Translated: CASSDPRTGAYEQYF.

The chain is built from TRBV19 and TRBJ1-2, with D hard to call. This CDR3 is 13 amino acids long. Germline CDR1 is LNHDA and CDR2 is SQIVND (reference sequence). With 3 bases removed from V and 8 bases from J, the gap between germline ends came to 13 bases. CDR3 amino acids: CASSIGQFGGYTF. The CDR3 DNA follows: TGTGCCAGTAGTATTGGGCAGTTTGGAGGCTACACCTTC.

The chain has TRBV9 and TRBJ1-2; no clear D. The CDR3 extends over 12 amino acids. Germline CDR1 and CDR2: SGDLS and YYNGEE. Trimming cost V 5 bases and J 4 bases, with 9 bases left between them. This CDR3 reads CASSSPGYGYTF. CDR3 sequence (DNA): TGTGCCAGCAGTTCACCGGGCTATGGCTACACCTTC.

This chain's CDR3 is CASSLSAGAGELFF. Here the CDR3 DNA reads TGTGCCAGCAGCTTATCAGCAGGGGCAGGGGAGCTGTTTTTT. V usage is TRBV7-2 and J usage is TRBJ2-2; tentative D call: TRBD1 (6 bases). Trimming stripped 2 bases from V and 8 bases from J, with 12 bases between. CDR3 length: 14 residues. CDR1 is SGHTA, CDR2 FQGNSA, per germline.

The chain employs TRBV9 and TRBJ1-1; 7 bases agree with TRBD1. Germline trimming cut 4 bases from V and 5 bases from J; bases unmatched to any gene: 11. Germline CDR1 and CDR2: SGDLS and YYNGEE. The CDR3 spans 15 residues. The CDR3 bases are TGTGCCAGCAGCTCAGAGGGGGCCCAAACGACTGAAGCTTTCTTT. Protein sequence: CASSSEGAQTTEAFF.

This clone has a single count. V gene TRBV5-1 combines with J gene TRBJ2-1; D is perhaps TRBD2 (5 bases). The V end was cut by 6 bases, the J end by 6 bases, with 10 bases between. Per germline, CDR1 SGHRS and CDR2 YFSETQ. The CDR3 extends over 12 amino acids. This CDR3 reads CASKESGNEQFF. The CDR3 DNA reads TGCGCCAGCAAGGAAAGCGGCAATGAGCAGTTCTTC.

This clone showed up just a few times. The chain employs TRBV6-1 and TRBJ2-7; 8 nucleotides line up with TRBD1. This CDR3 region has 15 residues. Germline CDR1 MNHNS, CDR2 SASEGT. The V gene end was trimmed by 1 base and the J gene end by 8 bases; junction bases not matched to a gene: 10. CDR3 loop: CASSEVGQGMVKQYF. The CDR3 bases are TGTGCCAGCAGTGAAGTAGGACAGGGCATGGTGAAGCAGTACTTC.

The V call is TRBV5-1, the J call TRBJ2-3; 11 bases match TRBD2. The junction had 8 bases not matched to a gene; V was cut back by 2 bases and J by 0 bases. CDR1 SGHRS and CDR2 YFSETQ come from the germline V gene. The CDR3 consists of 18 residues. In DNA form, the CDR3 reads TGCGCCAGCAGCTTCCCCCTAGCGGGGGGACATAGCACAGATACGCAGTATTTT. It yields the protein CASSFPLAGGHSTDTQYF.

This chain connects TRBV7-9 to TRBJ2-5; 10 bases map to TRBD2. Germline V gene sequence: CDR1 SEHNR, CDR2 FQNEAQ (reference sequence). The length of the CDR3 is 15 residues. V shed 2 bases and J 1 base; nucleotides not matched to a gene: 1. CDR3 in amino acids: CASSLTSGVQETQYF. The CDR3 DNA follows: TGTGCCAGCAGCTTAACTAGCGGGGTCCAAGAGACCCAGTACTTC.

This clone was observed a single time. This chain uses TRBV29-1 with TRBJ1-1, with 10 nucleotides matching TRBD1. Germline V CDR1 and CDR2: SQVTM, ANQGSEA. The CDR3 loop spans 15 amino acids. The V segment lost 7 bases and the J segment 3 bases; nucleotides outside the gene matches: 11. This chain's CDR3 is CSAANPGQGYTEAFF. The CDR3 region has the DNA TGCAGCGCCGCCAATCCGGGACAGGGGTACACTGAAGCTTTCTTT.

The table lists this clone with a count of one. V and J are TRBV14 and TRBJ2-1; TRBD2 agrees at 16 bases. Germline lookup yields CDR1 SGHDN and CDR2 FVKESK. This CDR3 has 19 residues. J gave up 6 bases and V 3 bases, and 11 bases lay outside the gene matches. In DNA, the CDR3 is TGTGCCAGCAGCCACCGCCGGGGGACTAGCGGGGGGGCGGGCAATGAGCAGTTCTTC. Translated, it gives CASSHRRGTSGGAGNEQFF.

The genes are TRBV19 and TRBJ1-5; 10 bases are shared with TRBD1. CDR1 LNHDA and CDR2 SQIVND come from the germline V gene (reference sequence). The V gene end was trimmed by 8 bases and the J gene end by 1 base; junction bases not matched to a gene: 8. This CDR3 spans 16 amino acids. The CDR3 here is CASCNPGQGSNQPQHF. The CDR3 DNA is TGTGCCAGTTGTAACCCGGGACAGGGGAGCAATCAGCCCCAGCATTTT.

The chain has TRBV9 and TRBJ2-3; 8 bases align to TRBD2. Germline V gives CDR1 SGDLS, CDR2 YYNGEE. CDR3 length equals 15 residues. The V gene end was trimmed by 3 bases and the J gene end by 4 bases; junction bases not matched to a gene: 7. The CDR3 DNA is TGTGCCAGCAGCGCGTACCGAGCGGGGGCAGATACGCAGTATTTT. This codes for CASSAYRAGADTQYF. The whole variable domain, remainder taken from reference TRBV9 and TRBJ2-3, is DSGVTQTPKHLITATGQRVTLRCSPRSGDLSVYWYQQSLDQGLQFLIQYYNGEERAKGNILERFSAQQFPDLHSELNLSSLELGDSALYFCASSAYRAGADTQYFGPGTRLTVL.

The chain carries TRBV11-2 and TRBJ1-3, with D perhaps matching TRBD1 (5 bases). The CDR3 covers 19 residues. Germline V gene sequence: CDR1 SGHAT, CDR2 FQNNGV. Between the trimmed V and J ends, which lost 5 bases and 4 bases, there was a span of 27 bases. The CDR3 protein is CASSPEFPRDFPGGNTIYF. CDR3 nucleotides: TGTGCCAGCAGCCCCGAGTTCCCCCGGGACTTCCCTGGGGGAAACACCATATATTTT. The entire variable domain, with the rest obtained from reference TRBV11-2 and TRBJ1-3, is as follows: EAGVAQSPRYKIIEKRQSVAFWCNPISGHATLYWYQQILGQGPKLLIQFQNNGVVDDSQLPKDRFSAERLKGVDSTLKIQPAKLEDSAVYLCASSPEFPRDFPGGNTIYFGEGSWLTVV.

The V call is TRBV5-8, the J call TRBJ1-1; 8 bases line up with TRBD1. This CDR3 spans 13 amino acids. CDR1 is SGHTS, CDR2 YDEGEE, per germline. With 4 bases clipped from V and 7 bases from J, the junction kept 6 bases outside the gene matches. CDR3 DNA: TGTGCCAGCAGCCCGGACAGGGAGGGTGAAGCTTTCTTT. It encodes CASSPDREGEAFF.

This clone was seen just once. The chain couples TRBV28 to TRBJ1-2; 8 positions match TRBD1. Trimming took 7 bases from V and 0 from J; bases not matched to a gene: 4. Germline loops: CDR1 MDHEN, CDR2 SYDVKM. This CDR3 spans 14 amino acids. The CDR3 bases are TGTGCCAGCACTCGGACAGGGCCTAACTATGGCTACACCTTC. Translating gives CASTRTGPNYGYTF.

A remark on this clone: A read error may produce the germline difference seen at one junction end. The chain employs TRBV9 and TRBJ2-7; 7 nucleotides line up with TRBD1. Germline V lookup: CDR1 SGDLS, CDR2 YYNGEE. CDR3 length: 14 residues. CDR3 protein: CASSANRGSFEQYF. The CDR3, as DNA: TGTGCCAGCAGCGCCAACAGGGGCTCCTTCGAGCAGTACTTC.

CDR3 in amino acids: CASSVGAKQGQETQYF. CDR3 in DNA: TGTGCCAGCAGCGTGGGGGCAAAACAGGGACAAGAGACCCAGTACTTC. The chain is built from TRBV2 and TRBJ2-5, with D perhaps TRBD1 (6 bases). Germline V gene data show CDR1 as SNHLY and CDR2 as FYNNEI. The CDR3 loop spans 16 amino acids. Trimming removed 6 bases from V and 2 bases from J, with 19 bases in between.

This rearrangement joins TRBV28 to TRBJ1-5; D is unclear. Germline loops: CDR1 MDHEN, CDR2 SYDVKM. The CDR3 has 12 amino acids. V lost 2 bases and J 8 bases, leaving 7 bases between the germline ends. CDR3 in DNA: TGTGCCAGCAGTTTAGATCGCGAGCCCCAGCATTTT. Encoded protein: CASSLDREPQHF.